The rows below give T cell receptor beta chains drawn from one sample of a study of cytomegalovirus exposure and HLA in healthy donors. Sequencing was performed with immunoSEQ multiplex PCR; in TCRdb, only in-frame clones are kept and a portion is missing. The sample lists 100,000 to 150,000 clones, roughly 94% occurring once. What was sequenced was PBMCs. Receptors were obtained from a woman under 30 in good health and CMV-seronegative. The CDR3 runs from the conserved cysteine through the conserved F or W. A D gene is named only where the DNA matches it firmly. Clone size is given for some rows only: seen once, a few or many times, or a class if the clone is expanded.

TRBD1 | TRBJ1-2 | few | TRBV6-5 | CASSYSTGGGYGYTF | TGTGCCAGCAGTTACTCGACAGGGGGAGGTTATGGCTACACCTTC
- | TRBJ2-3 | - | TRBV9 | CASSFRLGREDTQYF | TGTGCCAGCAGCTTCAGACTAGGTAGGGAAGATACGCAGTATTTT
TRBD1 | TRBJ2-4 | - | TRBV2 | CASSRMGQGLAKNIQYF | TGTGCCAGCAGTCGTATGGGACAGGGTCTAGCCAAAAACATTCAGTACTTC
TRBD2 | TRBJ2-7 | - | TRBV6-5 | CASSLNRAGEGEQYF | TGTGCCAGCAGTTTGAATCGAGCGGGAGAGGGCGAGCAGTACTTC
- | TRBJ1-1 | - | TRBV4-1 | CASSQVARDTEAFF | TGCGCCAGCAGCCAAGTGGCCCGGGACACTGAAGCTTTCTTT
- | TRBJ2-1 | - | TRBV25-1 | CASSMGGAPGNNEQFF | TGTGCCAGCAGTATGGGGGGGGCGCCGGGAAATAATGAGCAGTTCTTC
- | TRBJ1-1 | - | TRBV10-2 | CASSSQGVAFF | TGCGCCAGCAGTTCACAGGGCGTAGCTTTCTTT
- | TRBJ1-5 | - | TRBV6-1 | CASSSVQGQPQHF | TGTGCCAGCAGTTCCGTCCAGGGTCAGCCCCAGCATTTT
- | TRBJ2-3 | once | TRBV7-9 | CASSLFGTDTQYF | TGTGCCAGCAGCTTATTCGGCACAGATACGCAGTATTTT
TRBD1 | TRBJ1-2 | once | TRBV28 | CASRPTGGDKGYTF | TGTGCCAGCAGACCCACAGGGGGCGATAAGGGCTACACCTTC
- | TRBJ2-3 | once | TRBV27 | CASSFNPSREGTDTQYF | TGTGCCAGCAGTTTCAACCCTAGCAGGGAGGGCACAGATACGCAGTATTTT
- | TRBJ1-5 | few | TRBV6-5 | CASSSFLEQPQHF | TGTGCCAGCAGTTCCTTTCTCGAGCAGCCCCAGCATTTT
TRBD1 | TRBJ2-1 | - | TRBV5-1 | CASSLGQGAYNEQFF | TGCGCCAGCAGCCTGGGACAGGGGGCCTACAATGAGCAGTTCTTC
- | TRBJ1-1 | - | TRBV6-5 | CASSYPGAAEAFF | TGTGCCAGCAGTTACCCAGGAGCGGCTGAAGCTTTCTTT
TRBD2 | TRBJ2-7 | few | TRBV2 | CAARRGLAASSYEQYF | TGTGCCGCGAGGCGGGGACTAGCGGCGAGCTCCTACGAGCAGTACTTC
- | TRBJ2-3 | - | TRBV5-1 | CASSLVGGALTDTQYF | TGCGCCAGCAGCTTGGTGGGGGGGGCCTTGACAGATACGCAGTATTTT
- | TRBJ1-5 | - | TRBV18 | CASSRDSVNQPQHF | TGTGCCAGCTCCCGCGACAGCGTTAATCAGCCCCAGCATTTT
- | TRBJ2-2 | once | TRBV18 | CASSPPGSNTGELFF | TGTGCCAGCTCACCCCCAGGTTCGAACACCGGGGAGCTGTTTTTT
TRBD2 | TRBJ2-7 | - | TRBV9 | CASSRGGDYNYEQYF | TGTGCCAGCAGCAGAGGAGGGGACTACAACTACGAGCAGTACTTC
- | TRBJ2-7 | once | TRBV7-9 | CASSFGDNEQYF | TGTGCCAGCAGCTTCGGGGATAACGAGCAGTACTTC
TRBD1 | TRBJ2-7 | - | TRBV11-2 | CASSLGQGDYEQYF | TGTGCCAGCAGCTTGGGACAGGGAGACTACGAGCAGTACTTC
- | TRBJ2-7 | - | TRBV28 | CARAAGEQYF | TGTGCCCGCGCCGCGGGCGAGCAGTACTTC
- | TRBJ2-5 | once | TRBV5-1 | CASSLIQTRQETQYF | TGCGCCAGCAGCTTGATCCAGACACGACAAGAGACCCAGTACTTC
TRBD2 | TRBJ2-2 | - | TRBV5-1 | CASKASGDFTGELFF | TGCGCCAGCAAGGCTAGCGGGGATTTCACCGGGGAGCTGTTTTTT
- | TRBJ1-5 | - | TRBV4-1 | CASSQVAGGNQPQHF | TGCGCCAGCAGCCAAGTTGCAGGGGGCAATCAGCCCCAGCATTTT
TRBD1 | TRBJ2-3 | - | TRBV29-1 | CSVGTGTGSDTQYF | TGCAGCGTTGGTACCGGGACAGGGTCAGATACGCAGTATTTT
- | TRBJ2-7 | - | TRBV7-8 | CASWGEGVRSEQYF | TGTGCCAGCTGGGGAGAGGGAGTAAGATCCGAGCAGTACTTC
- | TRBJ2-2 | - | TRBV4-1 | CASSPETSTGELFF | TGCGCCAGCAGCCCAGAAACTTCCACCGGGGAGCTGTTTTTT
- | TRBJ2-1 | - | TRBV30 | CAWSVTAGLINEQFF | TGTGCCTGGAGTGTAACCGCGGGTCTGATAAATGAGCAGTTCTTC
TRBD2 | TRBJ2-7 | - | TRBV30 | CAWSVTSGPYEQYF | TGTGCCTGGAGTGTAACTAGCGGCCCCTACGAGCAGTACTTC
TRBD1 | TRBJ2-1 | - | TRBV4-1 | CASSPQGAAGNEQFF | TGCGCCAGCAGTCCTCAGGGGGCAGCGGGTAATGAGCAGTTCTTC
TRBD2 | TRBJ2-3 | - | TRBV4-2 | CASSQESITSGSTDTQYF | TGTGCCAGCAGCCAAGAGTCCATCACTAGCGGGAGCACAGATACGCAGTATTTT
- | TRBJ1-3 | - | TRBV28 | CASSQKMLADYFGNTIYF | TGTGCCAGCAGCCAAAAAATGCTGGCAGACTATTTTGGAAACACCATATATTTT
- | TRBJ1-5 | - | TRBV7-9 | CASSATEGLQVRGEPQHF | TGTGCCAGCAGCGCCACGGAAGGATTACAGGTCCGCGGGGAGCCCCAGCATTTT
- | TRBJ2-3 | - | TRBV28 | CASSSGPIPADTQYF | TGTGCCAGCAGCTCTGGGCCCATCCCCGCAGATACGCAGTATTTT
- | TRBJ2-7 | - | TRBV2 | CASSTTQSEQYF | TGTGCCAGCAGTACCACCCAGTCCGAGCAGTACTTC
- | TRBJ1-5 | - | TRBV6-1 | CASTEGGNNQPQHF | TGTGCCAGCACCGAGGGAGGGAACAATCAGCCCCAGCATTTT
TRBD1 | TRBJ2-7 | - | TRBV2 | CASRKLQGDNEQYF | TGTGCCAGCAGGAAGTTACAGGGGGACAACGAGCAGTACTTC
TRBD1 | TRBJ1-4 | - | TRBV18 | CASSPLGQTNEKLFF | TGTGCCAGCTCACCGTTGGGACAGACTAATGAAAAACTGTTTTTT
- | TRBJ1-5 | once | TRBV27 | CASSPMGGQPQHF | TGTGCCAGCAGTCCGATGGGGGGTCAGCCCCAGCATTTT
- | TRBJ1-3 | - | TRBV4-1 | CASSPSGGGSSGNTIYF | TGCGCCAGCAGCCCTTCCGGTGGAGGGAGCTCTGGAAACACCATATATTTT